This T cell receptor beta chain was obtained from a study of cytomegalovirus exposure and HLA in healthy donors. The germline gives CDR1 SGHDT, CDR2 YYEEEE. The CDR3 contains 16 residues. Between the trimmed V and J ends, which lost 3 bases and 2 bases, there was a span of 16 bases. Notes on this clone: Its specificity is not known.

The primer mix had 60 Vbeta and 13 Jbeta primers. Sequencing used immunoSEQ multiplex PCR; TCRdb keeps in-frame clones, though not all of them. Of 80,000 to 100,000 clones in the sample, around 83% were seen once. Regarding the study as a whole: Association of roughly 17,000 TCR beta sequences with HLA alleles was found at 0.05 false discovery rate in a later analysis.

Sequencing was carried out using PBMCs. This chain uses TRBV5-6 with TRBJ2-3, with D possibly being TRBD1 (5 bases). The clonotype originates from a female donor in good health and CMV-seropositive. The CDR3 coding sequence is TGTGCCAGCAGCTGGGCGAGTACAGGAGCCACAGATACGCAGTATTTT. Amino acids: CASSWASTGATDTQYF.